These 11 T cell receptor beta chains were sequenced from one sample in a study of T cell responses to AZD1222 COVID-19 vaccine. Profiling relied on immunoSEQ multiplex PCR, and the TCRdb table lists in-frame clones only, not all of them. The data hold 130,000 or so clones, with roughly 90% observed a single time. The material was peripheral blood, obtained on day 0 of AZD1222 vaccination. These receptors all stem from an adult in good health.

The genes are TRBV12-3 or TRBV12-4 and TRBJ1-1; D is unclear. Trimming shortened V by 0 bases and J by 1 base, and 3 bases separated the two germline ends. The CDR3 has 13 residues. DNA of the CDR3: TGTGCCAGCAGTTTAGCAGGGAACACTGAAGCTTTCTTT. As protein: CASSLAGNTEAFF.

The chain joins TRBV3-1 (or the pseudogene TRBV3-2) to TRBJ2-7; 10 nucleotides line up with TRBD1. The length of the CDR3 is 16 residues. The J segment lost 5 bases and the V segment lost 4 bases, leaving 11 bases of the junction unmatched. Germline V gives CDR1 LGHDT, CDR2 YNNKEL (reference sequence). CDR3 coding DNA: TGTGCCAGCAGCCTACCTACCGGGACAGGGGTAGACGAGCAGTACTTC. It translates to CASSLPTGTGVDEQYF.

This clone was observed once. This chain uses TRBV7-2 with TRBJ1-2; D gene unclear. V shed 2 bases and J shed 5 bases, with 15 bases lying between them. Germline CDR1 reads SGHTA; CDR2 reads FQGNSA. The length of the CDR3 is 15 residues. Written as DNA, the CDR3 is TGTGCCAGCAGCTTAATATACGACCCGATATATGGCTACACCTTC. Amino acids: CASSLIYDPIYGYTF.

This clone was seen more than once but under ten times. V usage is TRBV6-2 or TRBV6-3 and J usage is TRBJ2-2, with D tentatively TRBD1 or TRBD2 (5 bases each). This CDR3 has 15 amino acids. The germline V gene has CDR1 MNHEY and CDR2 SVGEGT. The ends were cut back, 6 bases at V and 6 bases at J, with 17 bases in the middle. For the CDR3, the DNA is TGTGCCAGCAGCCTCACGACAGTCGGGGCCGGGGAGCTGTTTTTT. Residues: CASSLTTVGAGELFF.

This rearrangement joins TRBV7-2 to TRBJ2-7; 9 nucleotides line up with TRBD2. The CDR3 totals 14 residues. J was trimmed by 3 bases and V by 3 bases; bases with no gene match: 3. In germline, CDR1 is SGHTA, CDR2 FQGNSA. CDR3 coding DNA: TGTGCCAGCAGCTTCGCGGGAGGGGACTACGAGCAGTACTTC. It is translated as CASSFAGGDYEQYF.

V gene TRBV27 combines with J gene TRBJ2-5; 8 bases align to TRBD1. The CDR3 runs to 12 residues. Germline V gene lookup returns CDR1 MNHEY and CDR2 SMNVEV (reference sequence). V gave up 10 bases and J gave up 5 bases; unmatched junction bases: 6. The CDR3 region has the DNA TGTGCCACCCAGGACAGGGAGGAGACCCAGTACTTC. It translates to CATQDREETQYF.

In DNA, the CDR3 is TGTGCCATCAGTGACACTTCTGGTGAAGCTTTCTTT. Translating gives CAISDTSGEAFF. This chain connects TRBV10-3 to TRBJ1-1; D gene uncertain. The germline V gene encodes CDR1 ENHRY and CDR2 SYGVKD. This CDR3 region has 12 residues. Between the trimmed V and J ends, which lost 3 bases and 7 bases, there was a span of 9 bases.

The chain couples TRBV5-6 to TRBJ2-5; 12 bases line up with TRBD2. This CDR3 is built from 15 residues. Germline V gene lookup returns CDR1 SGHDT and CDR2 YYEEEE. Trimming removed 1 base from V and 5 bases from J; junction bases left unmatched: 3. CDR3 nucleotides: TGTGCCAGCAGCTTGTATGGGACTAGCGGGGAGACCCAGTACTTC. Its protein product is CASSLYGTSGETQYF.

The J gene is TRBJ2-7, the V gene TRBV5-4, with TRBD1 as a possible D gene (5 bases). Trimming left V 6 bases short and J 1 base short, with 8 bases between. This CDR3 is built from 12 residues. In germline, CDR1 is SGHNT, CDR2 YYREEE (reference sequence). The CDR3 DNA is TGTGCCAGCACAGGGCAGTCCTACGAGCAGTACTTC. This sequence encodes CASTGQSYEQYF. Complete variable domain (other parts from reference TRBV5-4 and TRBJ2-7): ETGVTQSPTHLIKTRGQQVTLRCSSQSGHNTVSWYQQALGQGPQFIFQYYREEENGRGNFPPRFSGLQFPNYSSELNVNALELDDSALYLCASTGQSYEQYFGPGTRLTVT.

This chain joins TRBV30 and TRBJ2-5; D unresolved. Trimming removed 0 bases at V and 4 bases at J, with 12 bases between. In germline, CDR1 is GTSNPN, CDR2 SVGIG (reference sequence). The CDR3 totals 14 residues. The CDR3 sequence: CAWSVLARTETQYF. The CDR3 DNA follows: TGTGCCTGGAGTGTACTGGCCCGGACAGAGACCCAGTACTTC. Based on the CDR3 plus reference TRBV30 and TRBJ2-5, the full variable domain is SQTIHQWPATLVQPVGSPLSLECTVEGTSNPNLYWYRQAAGRGLQLLFYSVGIGQISSEVPQNLSASRPQDRQFILSSKKLLLSDSGFYLCAWSVLARTETQYFGPGTRLLVL.

The genes are TRBV27 and TRBJ2-7; TRBD1 might be the D (6 bases). The CDR3 has 14 amino acids. V dropped 5 bases and J dropped 5 bases, with 16 bases sitting between them. The germline V gene has CDR1 MNHEY and CDR2 SMNVEV (reference sequence). As DNA, the CDR3 is TGTGCCAGCAGTCCCAAATTCCGGACAGACGAGCAGTACTTC. Translated: CASSPKFRTDEQYF.